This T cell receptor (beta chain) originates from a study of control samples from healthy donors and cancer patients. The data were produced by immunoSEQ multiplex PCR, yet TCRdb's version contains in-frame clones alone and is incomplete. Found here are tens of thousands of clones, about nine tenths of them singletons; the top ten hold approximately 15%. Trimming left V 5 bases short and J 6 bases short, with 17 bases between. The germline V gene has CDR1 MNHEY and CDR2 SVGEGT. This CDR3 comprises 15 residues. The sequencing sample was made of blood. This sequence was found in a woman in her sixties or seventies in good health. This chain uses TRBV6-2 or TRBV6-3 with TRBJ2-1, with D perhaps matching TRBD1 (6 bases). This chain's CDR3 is CASSTPTGIINEQFF. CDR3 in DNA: TGTGCCAGCAGTACCCCGACAGGTATTATCAATGAGCAGTTCTTC.